This T cell receptor (beta chain) was sequenced for a study of CD8+CD57+ T cells in acquired aplastic anemia. General study findings and limits: Found in both controls and patients were almost 30 CD8+ CDR3 sequences.

This clonotype showed up just a few times. Its antigen remains unidentified. CDR3 and TCR beta VDJ profiling relied on genomic DNA as the template. TCRdb re-called the reads with MiXCR, one entry per CDR3 protein. Here the sample spans approximately 160,000 distinct CDR3 sequences, roughly half being singletons. CD8+CD57+ cell expansion had been shown by flow cytometry in patients chosen for sequencing. Per germline, CDR1 MGHDK and CDR2 SYGVNS. Trimming pared 3 bases from V and 2 bases from J, leaving 20 bases between. The CDR3 runs to 17 residues. The source material was sorted CD4+, CD8+, or CD8+CD57+ T cells (not recorded which) from PBMCs. The source is a human donor with aplastic anemia. The chain couples TRBV25-1 to TRBJ2-7; D may match TRBD1 or TRBD2 (5 bases each). The CDR3 is CASSDTAGTDLPYEQYF. CDR3 DNA sequence: TGTGCCAGCAGTGACACAGCCGGGACGGACTTACCCTACGAGCAGTACTTC.